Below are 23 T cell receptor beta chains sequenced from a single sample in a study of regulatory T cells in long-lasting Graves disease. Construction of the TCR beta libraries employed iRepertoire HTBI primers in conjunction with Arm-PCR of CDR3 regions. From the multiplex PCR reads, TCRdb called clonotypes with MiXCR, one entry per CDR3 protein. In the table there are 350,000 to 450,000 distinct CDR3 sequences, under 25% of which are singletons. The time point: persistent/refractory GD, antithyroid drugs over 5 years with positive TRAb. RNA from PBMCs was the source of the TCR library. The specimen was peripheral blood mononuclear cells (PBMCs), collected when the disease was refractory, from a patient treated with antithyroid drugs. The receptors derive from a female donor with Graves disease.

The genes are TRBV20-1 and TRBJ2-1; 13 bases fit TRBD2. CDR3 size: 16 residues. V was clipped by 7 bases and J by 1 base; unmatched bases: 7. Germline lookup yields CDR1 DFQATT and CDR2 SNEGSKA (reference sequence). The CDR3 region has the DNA TGCAGTGTAAGGACTAGCGGGAGTCGGTCCTACAATGAGCAGTTCTTC. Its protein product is CSVRTSGSRSYNEQFF.

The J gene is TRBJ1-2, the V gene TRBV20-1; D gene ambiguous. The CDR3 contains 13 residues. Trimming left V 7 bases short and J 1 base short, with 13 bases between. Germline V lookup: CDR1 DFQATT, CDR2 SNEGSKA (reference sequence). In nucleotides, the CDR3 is TGCAGTGTTCTCCCACTCTTTAACTATGGCTACACCTTC. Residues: CSVLPLFNYGYTF.

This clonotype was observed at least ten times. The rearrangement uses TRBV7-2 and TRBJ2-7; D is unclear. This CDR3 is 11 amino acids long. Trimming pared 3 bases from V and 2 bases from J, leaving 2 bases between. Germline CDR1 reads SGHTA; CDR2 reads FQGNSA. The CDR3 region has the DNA TGTGCCAGCAGCTTTCCCTACGAGCAGTACTTC. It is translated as CASSFPYEQYF.

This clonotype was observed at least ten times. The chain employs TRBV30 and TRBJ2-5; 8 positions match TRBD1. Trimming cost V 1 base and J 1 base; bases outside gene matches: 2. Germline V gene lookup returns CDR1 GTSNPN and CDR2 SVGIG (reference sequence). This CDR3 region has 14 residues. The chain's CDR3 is CAWSATGGQETQYF. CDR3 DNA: TGTGCCTGGAGTGCCACAGGGGGCCAAGAGACCCAGTACTTC.

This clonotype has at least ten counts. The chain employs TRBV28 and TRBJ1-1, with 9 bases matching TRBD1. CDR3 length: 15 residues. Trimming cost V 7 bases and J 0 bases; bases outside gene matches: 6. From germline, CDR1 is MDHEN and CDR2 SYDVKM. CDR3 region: CASTSWTGVNTEAFF. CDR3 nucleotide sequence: TGTGCCAGCACCTCCTGGACAGGGGTGAACACTGAAGCTTTCTTT. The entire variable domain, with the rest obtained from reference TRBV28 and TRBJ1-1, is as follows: DVKVTQSSRYLVKRTGEKVFLECVQDMDHENMFWYRQDPGLGLRLIYFSYDVKMKEKGDIPEGYSVSREKKERFSLILESASTNQTSMYLCASTSWTGVNTEAFFGQGTRLTVV.

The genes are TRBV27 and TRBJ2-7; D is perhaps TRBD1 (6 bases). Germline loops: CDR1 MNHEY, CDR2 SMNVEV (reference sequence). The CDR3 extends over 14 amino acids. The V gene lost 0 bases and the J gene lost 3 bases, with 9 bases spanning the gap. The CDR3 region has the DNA TGTGCCAGCAGTTTATCTAGAGGGGGCTACGAGCAGTACTTC. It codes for CASSLSRGGYEQYF.

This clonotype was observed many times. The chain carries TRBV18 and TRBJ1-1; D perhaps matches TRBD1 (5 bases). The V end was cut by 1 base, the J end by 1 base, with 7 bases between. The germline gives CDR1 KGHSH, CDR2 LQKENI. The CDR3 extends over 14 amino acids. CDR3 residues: CASSPRRGNTEAFF. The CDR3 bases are TGTGCCAGCTCACCACGGAGGGGGAACACTGAAGCTTTCTTT.

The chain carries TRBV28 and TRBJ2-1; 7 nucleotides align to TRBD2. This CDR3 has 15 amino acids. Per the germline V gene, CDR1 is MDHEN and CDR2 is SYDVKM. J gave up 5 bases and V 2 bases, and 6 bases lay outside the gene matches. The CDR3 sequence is CASSLMRELNNEQFF. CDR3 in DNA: TGTGCCAGCAGTTTAATGCGGGAGTTGAACAATGAGCAGTTCTTC.

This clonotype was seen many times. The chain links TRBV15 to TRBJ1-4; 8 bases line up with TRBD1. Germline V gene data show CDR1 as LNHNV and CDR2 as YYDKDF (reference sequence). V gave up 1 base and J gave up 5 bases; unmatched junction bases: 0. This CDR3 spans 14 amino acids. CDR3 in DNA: TGTGCCACCAGCAGAGGACAGGGGAATGAAAAACTGTTTTTT. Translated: CATSRGQGNEKLFF.

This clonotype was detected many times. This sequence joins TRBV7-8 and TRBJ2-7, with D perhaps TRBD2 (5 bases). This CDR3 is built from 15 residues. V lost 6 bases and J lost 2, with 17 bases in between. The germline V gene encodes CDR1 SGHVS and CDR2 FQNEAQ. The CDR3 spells CASRQRQTGAYEQYF. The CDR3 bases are TGTGCCAGCAGGCAGCGGCAAACCGGCGCCTACGAGCAGTACTTC.

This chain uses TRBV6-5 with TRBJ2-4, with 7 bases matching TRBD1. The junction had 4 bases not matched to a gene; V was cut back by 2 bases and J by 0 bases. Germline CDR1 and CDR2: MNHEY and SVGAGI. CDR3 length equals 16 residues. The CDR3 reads CASSYRTGEAKNIQYF. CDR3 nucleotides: TGTGCCAGCAGTTACCGGACAGGAGAAGCCAAAAACATTCAGTACTTC.

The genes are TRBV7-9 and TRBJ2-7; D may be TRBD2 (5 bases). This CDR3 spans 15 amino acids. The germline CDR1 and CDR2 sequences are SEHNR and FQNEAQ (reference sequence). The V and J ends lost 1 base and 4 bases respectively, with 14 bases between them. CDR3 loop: CASSLVGSKIYEQYF. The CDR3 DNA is TGTGCCAGCAGCTTAGTGGGGAGTAAAATATACGAGCAGTACTTC.

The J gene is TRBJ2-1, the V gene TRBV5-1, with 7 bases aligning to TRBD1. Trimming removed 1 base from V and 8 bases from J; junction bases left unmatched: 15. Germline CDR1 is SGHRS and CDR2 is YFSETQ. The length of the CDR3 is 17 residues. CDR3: CASSLYRGFELRDEQFF. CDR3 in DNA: TGCGCCAGCAGCTTGTACAGGGGCTTCGAATTACGCGATGAGCAGTTCTTC.

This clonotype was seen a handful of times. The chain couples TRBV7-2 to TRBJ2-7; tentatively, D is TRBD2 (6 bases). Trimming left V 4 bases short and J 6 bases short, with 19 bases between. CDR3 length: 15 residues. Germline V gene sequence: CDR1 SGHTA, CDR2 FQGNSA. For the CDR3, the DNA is TGTGCCAGCAGCTCCCAGACTAGAAATGGTGGCGAGCAGTACTTC. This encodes CASSSQTRNGGEQYF.

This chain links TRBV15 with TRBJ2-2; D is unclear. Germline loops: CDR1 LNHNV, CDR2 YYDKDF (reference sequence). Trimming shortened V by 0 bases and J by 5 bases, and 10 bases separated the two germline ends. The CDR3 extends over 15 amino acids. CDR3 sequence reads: CATSREVASTGELFF. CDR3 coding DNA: TGTGCCACCAGCAGAGAGGTGGCTTCTACCGGGGAGCTGTTTTTT.

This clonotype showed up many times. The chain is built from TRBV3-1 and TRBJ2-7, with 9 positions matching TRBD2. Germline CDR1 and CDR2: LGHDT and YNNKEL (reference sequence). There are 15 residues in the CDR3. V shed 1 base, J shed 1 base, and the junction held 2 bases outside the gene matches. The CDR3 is CASSQGTSASYEQYF. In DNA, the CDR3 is TGTGCCAGCAGCCAAGGGACTAGCGCATCCTACGAGCAGTACTTC.

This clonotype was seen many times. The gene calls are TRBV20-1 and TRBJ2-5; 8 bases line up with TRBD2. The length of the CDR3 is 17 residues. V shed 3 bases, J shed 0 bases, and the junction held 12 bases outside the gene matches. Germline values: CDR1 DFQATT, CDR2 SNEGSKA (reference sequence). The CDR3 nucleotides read TGCAGTGCTAGGGGAAGCGGGAGAAGAGGGGACCAAGAGACCCAGTACTTC. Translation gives CSARGSGRRGDQETQYF.

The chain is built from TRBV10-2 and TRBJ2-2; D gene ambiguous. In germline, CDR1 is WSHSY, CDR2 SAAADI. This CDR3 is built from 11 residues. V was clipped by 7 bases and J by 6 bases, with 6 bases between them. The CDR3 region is CASTQPGELFF. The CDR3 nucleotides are TGCGCCAGCACCCAGCCCGGGGAGCTGTTTTTT.

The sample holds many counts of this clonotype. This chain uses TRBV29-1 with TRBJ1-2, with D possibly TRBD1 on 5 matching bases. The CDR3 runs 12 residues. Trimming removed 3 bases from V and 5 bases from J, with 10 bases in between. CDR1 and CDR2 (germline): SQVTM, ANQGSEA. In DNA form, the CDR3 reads TGCAGCGTTGACGGGGCAGGTTATGGCTACACCTTC. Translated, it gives CSVDGAGYGYTF.

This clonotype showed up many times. This CDR3 reads CASSWDWGTSGFLNEQYF. In DNA form, the CDR3 reads TGTGCCAGCAGTTGGGACTGGGGGACTAGCGGTTTTCTGAACGAGCAGTACTTC. The chain combines TRBV27 with TRBJ2-7; 11 bases line up with TRBD2. CDR1 is MNHEY, CDR2 SMNVEV, per germline (reference sequence). The CDR3 spans 18 residues. J gave up 5 bases and V 4 bases, and 16 bases lay outside the gene matches.

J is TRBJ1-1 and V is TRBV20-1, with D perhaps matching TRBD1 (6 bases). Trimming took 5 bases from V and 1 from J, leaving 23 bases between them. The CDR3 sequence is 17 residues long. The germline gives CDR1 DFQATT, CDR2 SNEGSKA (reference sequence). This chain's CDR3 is CSARPRGGVLSNTEAFF. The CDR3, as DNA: TGCAGTGCTCGTCCTAGGGGGGGAGTCCTGTCGAACACTGAAGCTTTCTTT.

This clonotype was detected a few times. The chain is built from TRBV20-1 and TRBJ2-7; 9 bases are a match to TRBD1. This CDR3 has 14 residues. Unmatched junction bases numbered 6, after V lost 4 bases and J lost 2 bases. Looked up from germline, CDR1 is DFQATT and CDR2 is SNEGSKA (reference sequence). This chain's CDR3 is CSANNRDRAYEQYF. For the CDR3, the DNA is TGCAGTGCTAACAACCGGGACAGGGCCTACGAGCAGTACTTC.

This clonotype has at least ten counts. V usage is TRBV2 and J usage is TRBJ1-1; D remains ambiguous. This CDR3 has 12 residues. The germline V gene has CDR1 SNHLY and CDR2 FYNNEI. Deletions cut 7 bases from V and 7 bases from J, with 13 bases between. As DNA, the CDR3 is TGTGCCAGCATTCCTCCTCGGGGTGAAGCTTTCTTT. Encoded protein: CASIPPRGEAFF. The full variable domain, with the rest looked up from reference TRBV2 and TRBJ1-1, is EPEVTQTPSHQVTQMGQEVILRCVPISNHLYFYWYRQILGQKVEFLVSFYNNEISEKSEIFDDQFSVERPDGSNFTLKIRSTKLEDSAMYFCASIPPRGEAFFGQGTRLTVV.